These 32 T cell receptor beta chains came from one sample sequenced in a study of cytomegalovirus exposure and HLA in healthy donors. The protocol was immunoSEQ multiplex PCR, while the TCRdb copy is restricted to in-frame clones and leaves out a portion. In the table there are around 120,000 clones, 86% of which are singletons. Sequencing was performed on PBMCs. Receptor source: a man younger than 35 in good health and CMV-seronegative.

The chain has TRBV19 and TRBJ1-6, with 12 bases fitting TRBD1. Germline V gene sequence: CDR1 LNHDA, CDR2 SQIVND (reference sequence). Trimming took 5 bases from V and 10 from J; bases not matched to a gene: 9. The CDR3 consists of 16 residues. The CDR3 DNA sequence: TGTGCCAGTAGTGCCTGGGACAGGGGGCTGGACTCACCCCTCCACTTT. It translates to CASSAWDRGLDSPLHF.

The CDR3 region has the DNA TGTGCCAGCAGCCAAGATATGACAGGGCGTGAGCAGTTCTTC. This translates into CASSQDMTGREQFF. The chain recombines TRBV14 with TRBJ2-1, with 7 positions matching TRBD1. J was trimmed by 9 bases and V by 0 bases; bases with no gene match: 5. CDR1 SGHDN and CDR2 FVKESK come from the germline V gene. The CDR3 loop spans 14 amino acids.

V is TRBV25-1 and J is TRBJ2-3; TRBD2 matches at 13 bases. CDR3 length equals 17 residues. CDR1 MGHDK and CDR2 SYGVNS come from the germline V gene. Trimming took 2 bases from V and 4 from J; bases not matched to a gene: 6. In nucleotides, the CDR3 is TGTGCCAGCAGTGAAACTAGCGGGGGGGCCCTTCCAGATACGCAGTATTTT. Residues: CASSETSGGALPDTQYF.

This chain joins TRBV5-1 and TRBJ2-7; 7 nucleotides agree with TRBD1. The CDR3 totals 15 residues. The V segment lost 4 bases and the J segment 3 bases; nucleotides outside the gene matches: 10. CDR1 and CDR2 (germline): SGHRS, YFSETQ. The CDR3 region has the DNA TGCGCCAGCAGCGTACAGGGGTTACTCAACTACGAGCAGTACTTC. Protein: CASSVQGLLNYEQYF.

The CDR3 coding sequence is TGTGCCAGCAGTTTGGGACAGGGAGAACATGGCTACACCTTC. Translating gives CASSLGQGEHGYTF. The genes are TRBV6-5 and TRBJ1-2, with 9 positions matching TRBD1. The ends lost 4 bases at V and 6 bases at J; junction bases unmatched: 6. The CDR3 totals 14 residues. Germline CDR1 is MNHEY and CDR2 is SVGAGI.

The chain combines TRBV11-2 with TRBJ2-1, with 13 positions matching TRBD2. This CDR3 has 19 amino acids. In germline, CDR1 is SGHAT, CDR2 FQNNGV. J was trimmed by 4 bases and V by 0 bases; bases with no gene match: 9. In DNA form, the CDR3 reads TGTGCCAGCAGCTTAGAGCGTACTAGCGGGAGGGCCGAGTACAATGAGCAGTTCTTC. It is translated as CASSLERTSGRAEYNEQFF.

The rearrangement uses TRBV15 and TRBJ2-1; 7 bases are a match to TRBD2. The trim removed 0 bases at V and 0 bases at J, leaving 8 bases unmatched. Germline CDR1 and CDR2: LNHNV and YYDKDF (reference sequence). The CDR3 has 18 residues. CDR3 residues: CATSRDRGLGSSYNEQFF. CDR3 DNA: TGTGCCACCAGCAGAGATCGCGGACTAGGCAGCTCCTACAATGAGCAGTTCTTC. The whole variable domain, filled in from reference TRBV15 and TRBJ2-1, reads DAMVIQNPRYQVTQFGKPVTLSCSQTLNHNVMYWYQQKSSQAPKLLFHYYDKDFNNEADTPDNFQSRRPNTSFCFLDIRSPGLGDTAMYLCATSRDRGLGSSYNEQFFGPGTRLTVL.

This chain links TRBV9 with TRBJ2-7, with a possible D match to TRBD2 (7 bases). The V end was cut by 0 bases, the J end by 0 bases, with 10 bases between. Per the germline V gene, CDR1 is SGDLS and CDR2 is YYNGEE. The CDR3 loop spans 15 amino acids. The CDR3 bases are TGTGCCAGCAGCGTAGAGGGGGGGAGCTCCTACGAGCAGTACTTC. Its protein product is CASSVEGGSSYEQYF. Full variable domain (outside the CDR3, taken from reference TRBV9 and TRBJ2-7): DSGVTQTPKHLITATGQRVTLRCSPRSGDLSVYWYQQSLDQGLQFLIQYYNGEERAKGNILERFSAQQFPDLHSELNLSSLELGDSALYFCASSVEGGSSYEQYFGPGTRLTVT.

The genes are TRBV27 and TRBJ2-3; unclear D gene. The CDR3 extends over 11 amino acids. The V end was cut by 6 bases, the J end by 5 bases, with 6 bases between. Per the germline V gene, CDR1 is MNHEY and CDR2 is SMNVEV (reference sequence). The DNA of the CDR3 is TGTGCCAGCAGACTCGGAGATACGCAGTATTTT. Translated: CASRLGDTQYF.

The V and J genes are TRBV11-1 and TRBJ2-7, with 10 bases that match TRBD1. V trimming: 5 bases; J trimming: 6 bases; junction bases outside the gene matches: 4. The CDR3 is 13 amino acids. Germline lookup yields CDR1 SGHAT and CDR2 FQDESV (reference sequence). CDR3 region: CASSLGTGAEQYF. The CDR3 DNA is TGTGCCAGCAGCCTCGGGACAGGGGCCGAGCAGTACTTC.

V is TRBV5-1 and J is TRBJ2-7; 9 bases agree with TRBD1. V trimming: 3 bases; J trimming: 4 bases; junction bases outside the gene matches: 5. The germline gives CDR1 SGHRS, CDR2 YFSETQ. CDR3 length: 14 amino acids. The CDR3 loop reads CASSSTGGEYEQYF. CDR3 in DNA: TGCGCCAGCAGCTCCACAGGGGGCGAATACGAGCAGTACTTC.

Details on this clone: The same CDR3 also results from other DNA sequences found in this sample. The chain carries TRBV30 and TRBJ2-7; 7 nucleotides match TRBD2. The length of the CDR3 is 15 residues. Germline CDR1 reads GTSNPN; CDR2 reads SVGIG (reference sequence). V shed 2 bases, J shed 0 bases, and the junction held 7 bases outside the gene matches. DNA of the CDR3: TGTGCCTGGAGTCGGGCGGCTAGCGGCTCCTACGAGCAGTACTTC. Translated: CAWSRAASGSYEQYF.

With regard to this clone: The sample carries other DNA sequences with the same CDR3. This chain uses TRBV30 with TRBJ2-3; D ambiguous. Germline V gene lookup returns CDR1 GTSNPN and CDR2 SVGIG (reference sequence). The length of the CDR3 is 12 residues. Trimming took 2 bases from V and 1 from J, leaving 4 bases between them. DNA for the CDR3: TGTGCCTGGAGTCCTGGCACAGATACGCAGTATTTT. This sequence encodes CAWSPGTDTQYF.

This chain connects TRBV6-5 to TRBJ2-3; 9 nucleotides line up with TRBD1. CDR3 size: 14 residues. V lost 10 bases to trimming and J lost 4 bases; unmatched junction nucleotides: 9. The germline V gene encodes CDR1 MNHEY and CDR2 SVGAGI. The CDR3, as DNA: TGTGCCACCCATTCGGGACAGGGTCCAGATACGCAGTATTTT. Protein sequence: CATHSGQGPDTQYF.

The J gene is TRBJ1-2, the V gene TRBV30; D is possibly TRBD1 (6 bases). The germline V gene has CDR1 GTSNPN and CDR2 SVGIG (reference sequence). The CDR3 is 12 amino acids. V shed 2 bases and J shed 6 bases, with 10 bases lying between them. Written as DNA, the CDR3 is TGTGCCTGGAGTCCCACAGGGAATGGCTACACCTTC. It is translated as CAWSPTGNGYTF.

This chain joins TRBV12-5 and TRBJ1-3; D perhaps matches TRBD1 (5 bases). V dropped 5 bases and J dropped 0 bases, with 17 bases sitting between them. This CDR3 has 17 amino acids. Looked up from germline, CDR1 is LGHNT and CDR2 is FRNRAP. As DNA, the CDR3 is TGTGCTAGTGGTACCCGGCAGGGCTTTAGCTCTGGAAACACCATATATTTT. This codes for CASGTRQGFSSGNTIYF.

CDR3 coding DNA: TGTGCCACCAGCAGAGAGGCAGGTAATCAGCCCCAGCATTTT. Protein sequence: CATSREAGNQPQHF. The rearrangement links TRBV15 to TRBJ1-5; the D is unclear. Trimming removed 0 bases at V and 4 bases at J, with 7 bases between. Germline values: CDR1 LNHNV, CDR2 YYDKDF (reference sequence). The CDR3 contains 14 residues.

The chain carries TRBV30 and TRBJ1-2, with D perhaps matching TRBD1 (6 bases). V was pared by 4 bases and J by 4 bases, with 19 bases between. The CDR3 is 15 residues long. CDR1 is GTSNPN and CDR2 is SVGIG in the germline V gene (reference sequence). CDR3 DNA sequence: TGTGCCTGGACCTTCCTCACAGGGATCGGCTATGGCTACACCTTC. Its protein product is CAWTFLTGIGYGYTF.

The CDR3 region is CAWSGGQAQNTQYF. In DNA, the CDR3 is TGTGCCTGGAGTGGCGGGCAGGCGCAAAATACGCAGTATTTT. The chain links TRBV30 to TRBJ2-3; D possibly corresponds to TRBD2 (5 bases). The germline CDR1 and CDR2 sequences are GTSNPN and SVGIG (reference sequence). The V end was cut by 1 base, the J end by 7 bases, with 15 bases between. The CDR3 contains 14 residues.

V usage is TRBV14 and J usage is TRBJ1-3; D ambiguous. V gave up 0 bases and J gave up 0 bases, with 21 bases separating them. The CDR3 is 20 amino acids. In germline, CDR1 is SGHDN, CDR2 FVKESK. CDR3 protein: CASSQDVGFRTRSSGNTIYF. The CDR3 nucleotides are TGTGCCAGCAGCCAAGACGTCGGGTTCAGAACGCGGAGCTCTGGAAACACCATATATTTT.

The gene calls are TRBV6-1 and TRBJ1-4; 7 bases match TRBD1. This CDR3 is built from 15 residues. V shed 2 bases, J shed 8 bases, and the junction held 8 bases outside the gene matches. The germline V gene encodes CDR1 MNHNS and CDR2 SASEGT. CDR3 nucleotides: TGTGCCAGCAGTGAAACGACAGGGACCGGCGAAAAACTGTTTTTT. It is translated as CASSETTGTGEKLFF.

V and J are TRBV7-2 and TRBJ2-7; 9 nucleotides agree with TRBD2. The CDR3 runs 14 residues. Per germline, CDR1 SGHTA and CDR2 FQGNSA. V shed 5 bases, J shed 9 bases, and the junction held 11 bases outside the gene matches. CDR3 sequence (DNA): TGTGCCAGCAGCCCGACTAGCGGTCCCCTCGGGCAGTACTTC. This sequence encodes CASSPTSGPLGQYF.

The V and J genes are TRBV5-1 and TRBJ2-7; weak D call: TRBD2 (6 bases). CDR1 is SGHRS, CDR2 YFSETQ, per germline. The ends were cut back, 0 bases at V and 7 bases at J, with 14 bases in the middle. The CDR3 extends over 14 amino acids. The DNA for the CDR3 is TGCGCCAGCAGCTTGGGAGGATTTAGCGGTGAGCAGTACTTC. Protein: CASSLGGFSGEQYF.

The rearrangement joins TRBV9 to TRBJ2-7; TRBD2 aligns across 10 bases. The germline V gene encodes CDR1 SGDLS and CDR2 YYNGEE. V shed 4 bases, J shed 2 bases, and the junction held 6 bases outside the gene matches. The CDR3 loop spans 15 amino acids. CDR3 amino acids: CASSTGTSVTYEQYF. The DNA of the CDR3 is TGTGCCAGCAGCACAGGGACTAGCGTTACCTACGAGCAGTACTTC.

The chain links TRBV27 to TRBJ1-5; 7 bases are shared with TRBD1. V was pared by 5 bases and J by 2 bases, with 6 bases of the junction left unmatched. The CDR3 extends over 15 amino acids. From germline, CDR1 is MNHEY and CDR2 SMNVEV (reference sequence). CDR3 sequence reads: CASSARQGRNQPQHF. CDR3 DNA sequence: TGTGCCAGCAGTGCCCGACAGGGCCGCAATCAGCCCCAGCATTTT.

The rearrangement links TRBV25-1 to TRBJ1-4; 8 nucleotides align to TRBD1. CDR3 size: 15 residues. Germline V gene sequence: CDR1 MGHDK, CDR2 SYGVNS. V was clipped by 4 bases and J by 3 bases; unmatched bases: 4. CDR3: CASSARTGSNEKLFF. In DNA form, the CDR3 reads TGTGCCAGCAGTGCCAGGACAGGGTCTAATGAAAAACTGTTTTTT. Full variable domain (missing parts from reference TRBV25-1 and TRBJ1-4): EADIYQTPRYLVIGTGKKITLECSQTMGHDKMYWYQQDPGMELHLIHYSYGVNSTEKGDLSSESTVSRIRTEHFPLTLESARPSHTSQYLCASSARTGSNEKLFFGSGTQLSVL.

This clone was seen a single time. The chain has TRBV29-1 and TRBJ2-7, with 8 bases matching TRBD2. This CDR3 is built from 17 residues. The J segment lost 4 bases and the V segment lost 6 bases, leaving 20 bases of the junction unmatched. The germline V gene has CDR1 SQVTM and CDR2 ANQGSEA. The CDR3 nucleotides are TGCAGCGTGTCGGGGGGGGGAGTGACAAGCTCGGGGTACGAGCAGTACTTC. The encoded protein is CSVSGGGVTSSGYEQYF.

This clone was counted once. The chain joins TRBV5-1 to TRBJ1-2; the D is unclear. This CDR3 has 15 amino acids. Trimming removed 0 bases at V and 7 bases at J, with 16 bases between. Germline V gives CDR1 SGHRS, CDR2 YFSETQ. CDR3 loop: CASSLEGVREFGYTF. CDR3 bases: TGCGCCAGCAGCTTGGAGGGAGTTCGTGAGTTTGGCTACACCTTC.

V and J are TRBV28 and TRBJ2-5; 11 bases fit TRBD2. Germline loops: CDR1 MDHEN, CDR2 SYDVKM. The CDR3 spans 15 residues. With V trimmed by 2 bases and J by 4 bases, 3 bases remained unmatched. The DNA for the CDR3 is TGTGCCAGCAGTTTACCGGGGACTAGCGGAGAGACCCAGTACTTC. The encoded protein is CASSLPGTSGETQYF.

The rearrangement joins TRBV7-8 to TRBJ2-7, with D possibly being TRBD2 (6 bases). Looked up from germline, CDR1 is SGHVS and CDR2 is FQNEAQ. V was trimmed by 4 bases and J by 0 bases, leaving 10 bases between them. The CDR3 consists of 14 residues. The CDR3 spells CASSSSANSYEQYF. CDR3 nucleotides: TGTGCCAGCAGCTCTAGCGCGAACTCCTACGAGCAGTACTTC.

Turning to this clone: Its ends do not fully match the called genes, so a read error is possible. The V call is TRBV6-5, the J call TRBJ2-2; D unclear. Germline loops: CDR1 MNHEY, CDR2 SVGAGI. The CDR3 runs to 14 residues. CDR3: CASSDSANTGELFF. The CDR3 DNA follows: TGTGCCAGCAGTGACTCCGCGAACACCGGGGAGCTGTTTTTT.

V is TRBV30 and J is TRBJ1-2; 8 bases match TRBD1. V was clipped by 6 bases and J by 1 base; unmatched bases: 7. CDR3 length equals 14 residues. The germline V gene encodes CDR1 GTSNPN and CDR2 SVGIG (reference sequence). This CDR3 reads CACLGTGGNYGYTF. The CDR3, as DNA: TGTGCCTGCCTCGGTACAGGGGGTAACTATGGCTACACCTTC.